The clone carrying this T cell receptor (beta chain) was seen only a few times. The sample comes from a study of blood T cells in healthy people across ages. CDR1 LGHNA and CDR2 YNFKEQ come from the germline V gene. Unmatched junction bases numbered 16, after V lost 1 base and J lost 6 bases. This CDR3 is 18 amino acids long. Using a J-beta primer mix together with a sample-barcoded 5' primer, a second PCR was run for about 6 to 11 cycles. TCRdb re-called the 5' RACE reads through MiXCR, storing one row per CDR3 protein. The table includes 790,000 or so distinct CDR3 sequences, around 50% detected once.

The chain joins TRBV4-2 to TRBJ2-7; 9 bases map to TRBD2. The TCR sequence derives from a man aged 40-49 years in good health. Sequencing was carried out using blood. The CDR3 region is CASSQVKLGSGRFSEQYF. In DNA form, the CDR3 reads TGTGCCAGCAGCCAAGTTAAGTTGGGGAGCGGGAGGTTTAGCGAGCAGTACTTC.